This T cell receptor (beta chain) is from a study of blood T cell repertoires in COVID-19 (dated by TCRdb to the early 2020s). As for the study more broadly: Samples covering the acute and convalescent phases of COVID-19 were provided by collaborators in the United States, Italy and Spain. The material from the prospective study consisted of cDNA or gDNA derived from T cells, B-cell-depleted T cells, or PBMCs. Subjects who had been exposed to COVID-19, were actively infected with it, or had recovered from it provided the deeply sampled blood TCRbeta repertoires that made up the dataset. The repertoires were made available in a free public database intended to serve as a resource for research on the immune response to SARS-CoV-2. Samples were obtained from the ongoing ImmuneRACE study (first 160 participants) and from 1,254 subjects provided by 6 global collaborators. Nearly every sample came with metadata listing a de-identified subject ID, COVID-19 status, age in years and sex. HLA class I and class II types, where available, came from metadata supplied by the sample provider rather than from assay-based typing. Overall results and qualifications from the work: Clinical and demographic metadata were provided uncurated, with the amount varying by source and participant.

There are 13 amino acids in the CDR3, from cysteine to phenylalanine inclusive. Only the CDR3 portion is preserved as DNA: 39 bases, with reading frame beginning at the first base. V and J lose 0 bases and 1 base, and a span of 4 bases separates them. CDR1 and CDR2 are read off the germline V gene as SGHRS and YFSETQ. The immunoSEQ Assay, a bias-controlled multiplex PCR, was used to amplify TCRbeta CDR3 regions from genomic DNA. Per the original workflow: The number of nucleated cells in each sample was estimated by amplification of reference gene primers within the assay. Sequence reads were collapsed and filtered to measure the absolute abundance of every unique TCRbeta CDR3 rearrangement. Productive Simpson clonality was computed per sample as the square root of Simpson's diversity index over productive rearrangements. As stored in TCRdb, this immuneACCESS dataset retains in-frame rearrangements with V and J assigned. A fraction of the clones does not appear; measured against another copy, unresolved V genes explain less than half of the discrepancy, and the remainder lacks a known reason. Clone size and V and J calls were adopted from that table, with D and trimming inferred from the DNA. Present in this sample are 150,000 to 200,000 clones, 93% of which were seen just once. The ten top clones hold 2% of the sample.

In its sample, this clone was seen once. No cognate antigen has been identified for it. No quality values exist for individual bases; no much larger clone is one base distant. One collaborating source in Seattle enrolled patients while the patients were actively infected and followed the patients over time throughout the course of disease. Collaborating institutions collected whole blood in K2EDTA tubes following their own protocols. For TCRbeta analysis, collaborators shipped samples in one of three forms: frozen whole blood, isolated PBMCs, or DNA extracted from either of those sample types. Here the chain combines TRBV5-1 and TRBJ1-2; the D segment cannot be called with confidence. Sequenced sample: peripheral blood. This clonotype was sampled from an older woman with COVID-19, enrolled during active disease. The CDR3 region: CASSLGVNYGYTF. The nucleotides are TGCGCCAGCAGCTTGGGAGTTAACTATGGCTACACCTTC.